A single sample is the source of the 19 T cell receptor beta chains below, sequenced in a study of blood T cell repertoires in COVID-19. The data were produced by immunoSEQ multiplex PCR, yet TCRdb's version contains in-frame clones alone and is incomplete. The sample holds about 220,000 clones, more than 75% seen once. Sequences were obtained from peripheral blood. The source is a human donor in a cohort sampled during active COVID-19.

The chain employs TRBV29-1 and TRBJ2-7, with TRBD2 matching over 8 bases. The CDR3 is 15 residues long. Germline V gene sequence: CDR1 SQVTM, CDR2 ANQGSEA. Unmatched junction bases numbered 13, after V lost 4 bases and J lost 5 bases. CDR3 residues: CSVARELAASDEQYF. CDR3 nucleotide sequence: TGCAGCGTTGCGAGGGAACTAGCGGCCTCGGACGAGCAGTACTTC.

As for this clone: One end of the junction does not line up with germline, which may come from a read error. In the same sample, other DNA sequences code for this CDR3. CDR3 DNA: TGCGCCAGCAGCCAAGATCATAGGACAGGGGAATACGAGCAATACTTC. Protein product: CASSQDHRTGEYEQYF. The rearrangement uses TRBV4-3 and TRBJ2-7; 9 nucleotides agree with TRBD1. The germline V gene encodes CDR1 LGHNA and CDR2 YSLEER. This CDR3 has 16 amino acids.

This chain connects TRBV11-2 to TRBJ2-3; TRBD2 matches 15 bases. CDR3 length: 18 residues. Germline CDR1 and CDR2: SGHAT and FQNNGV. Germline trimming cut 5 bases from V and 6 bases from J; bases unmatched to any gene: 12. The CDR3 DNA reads TGTGCCAGCAGCCCAGAATCCGGGACTAGCGGGGGGTGGGATACGCAGTATTTT. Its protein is CASSPESGTSGGWDTQYF. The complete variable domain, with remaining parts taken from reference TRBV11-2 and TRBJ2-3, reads EAGVAQSPRYKIIEKRQSVAFWCNPISGHATLYWYQQILGQGPKLLIQFQNNGVVDDSQLPKDRFSAERLKGVDSTLKIQPAKLEDSAVYLCASSPESGTSGGWDTQYFGPGTRLTVL.

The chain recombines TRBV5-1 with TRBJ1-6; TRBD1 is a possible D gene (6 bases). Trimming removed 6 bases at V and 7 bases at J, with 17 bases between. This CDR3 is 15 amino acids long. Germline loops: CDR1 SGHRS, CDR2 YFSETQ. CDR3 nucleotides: TGCGCCAGCACACAGACAGGCCAAGGGAATTCACCCCTCCACTTT. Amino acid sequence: CASTQTGQGNSPLHF.

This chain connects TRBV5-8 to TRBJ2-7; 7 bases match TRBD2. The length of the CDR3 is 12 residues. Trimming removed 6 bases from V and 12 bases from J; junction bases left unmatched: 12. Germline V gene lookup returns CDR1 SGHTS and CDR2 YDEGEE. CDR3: CASTYTPSGLYF. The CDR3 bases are TGTGCCAGCACCTATACCCCTAGCGGACTGTACTTC. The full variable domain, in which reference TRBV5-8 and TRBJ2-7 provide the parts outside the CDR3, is EAGVTQSPTHLIKTRGQQATLRCSPISGHTSVYWYQQALGLGLQFLLWYDEGEERNRGNFPPRFSGRQFPNYSSELNVNALELEDSALYLCASTYTPSGLYFGPGTRLTVT.

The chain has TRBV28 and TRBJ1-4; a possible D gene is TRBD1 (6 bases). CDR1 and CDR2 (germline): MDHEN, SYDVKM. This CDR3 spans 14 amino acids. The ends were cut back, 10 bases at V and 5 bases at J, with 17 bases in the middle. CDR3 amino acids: CATFHRDTNEKLFF. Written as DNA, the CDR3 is TGTGCCACCTTCCACCGGGACACAAATGAAAAACTGTTTTTT.

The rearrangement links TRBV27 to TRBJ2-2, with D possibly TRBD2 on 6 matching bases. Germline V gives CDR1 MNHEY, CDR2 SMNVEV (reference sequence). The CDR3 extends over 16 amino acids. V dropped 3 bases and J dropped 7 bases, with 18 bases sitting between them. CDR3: CASSFPPGRGGGELFF. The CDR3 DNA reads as TGTGCCAGCAGTTTCCCCCCCGGAAGGGGAGGCGGGGAGCTGTTTTTT.

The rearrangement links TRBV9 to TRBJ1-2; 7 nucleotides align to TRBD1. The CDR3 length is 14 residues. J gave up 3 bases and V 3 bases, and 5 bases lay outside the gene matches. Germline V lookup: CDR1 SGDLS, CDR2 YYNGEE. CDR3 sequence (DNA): TGTGCCAGCAGCGGTTGGCAGGGGGACTATGGCTACACCTTC. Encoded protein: CASSGWQGDYGYTF.

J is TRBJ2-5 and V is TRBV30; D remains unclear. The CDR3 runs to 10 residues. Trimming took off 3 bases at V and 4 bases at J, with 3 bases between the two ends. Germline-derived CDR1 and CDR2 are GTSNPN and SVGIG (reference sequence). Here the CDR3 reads CAWSRETQYF. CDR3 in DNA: TGTGCCTGGAGCAGAGAGACCCAGTACTTC.

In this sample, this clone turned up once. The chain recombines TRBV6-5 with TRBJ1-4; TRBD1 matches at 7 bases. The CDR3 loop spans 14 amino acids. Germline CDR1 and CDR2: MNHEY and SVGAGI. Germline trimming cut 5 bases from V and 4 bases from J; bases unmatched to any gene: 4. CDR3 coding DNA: TGTGCCAGCAGTCCGACAGGGCTTAATGAAAAACTGTTTTTT. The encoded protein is CASSPTGLNEKLFF.

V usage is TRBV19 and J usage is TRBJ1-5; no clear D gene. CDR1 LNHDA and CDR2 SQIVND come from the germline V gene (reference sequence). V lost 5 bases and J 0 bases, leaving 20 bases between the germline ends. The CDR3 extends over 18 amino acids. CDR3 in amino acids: CASSPRGRLDYSNQPQHF. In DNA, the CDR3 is TGTGCCAGTAGTCCGCGAGGGAGGCTTGATTATAGCAATCAGCCCCAGCATTTT.

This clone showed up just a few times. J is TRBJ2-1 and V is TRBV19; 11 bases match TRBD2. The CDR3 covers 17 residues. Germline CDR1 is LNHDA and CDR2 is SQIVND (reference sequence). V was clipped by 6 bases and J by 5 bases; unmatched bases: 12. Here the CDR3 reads CASRPLTSGSGDNEQFF. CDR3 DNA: TGTGCCAGTAGGCCTCTTACTAGCGGGAGTGGAGACAATGAGCAGTTCTTC.

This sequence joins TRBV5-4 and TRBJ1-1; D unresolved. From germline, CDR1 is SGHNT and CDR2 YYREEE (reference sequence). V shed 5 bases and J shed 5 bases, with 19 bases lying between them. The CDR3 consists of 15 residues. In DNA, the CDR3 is TGTGCCAGCAGTCCTACTAGGAGGGTGGGGACTGAAGCTTTCTTT. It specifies CASSPTRRVGTEAFF.

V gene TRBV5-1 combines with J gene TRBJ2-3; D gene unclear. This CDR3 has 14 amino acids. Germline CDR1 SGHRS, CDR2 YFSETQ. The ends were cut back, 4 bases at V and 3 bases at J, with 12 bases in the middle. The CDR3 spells CASSLAEHTDTQYF. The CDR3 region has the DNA TGCGCCAGCAGCCTTGCGGAGCATACAGATACGCAGTATTTT.

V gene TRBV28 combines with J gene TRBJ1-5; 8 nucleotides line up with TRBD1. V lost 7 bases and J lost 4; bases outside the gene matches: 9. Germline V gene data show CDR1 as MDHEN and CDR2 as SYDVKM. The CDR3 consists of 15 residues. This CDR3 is CASNPLGTGNQPQHF. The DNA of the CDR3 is TGTGCCAGCAATCCCCTAGGGACAGGAAATCAGCCCCAGCATTTT.

This CDR3 reads CASSSPTPGSAKNIQYF. The CDR3 nucleotides are TGTGCCAGCAGTTCCCCCACTCCAGGATCAGCCAAAAACATTCAGTACTTC. V and J are TRBV28 and TRBJ2-4; D is uncertain. The CDR3 has 17 amino acids. Trimming cost V 4 bases and J 0 bases, with 16 bases left between them. Germline V CDR1 and CDR2: MDHEN, SYDVKM. Variable domain in full (rest from reference TRBV28 and TRBJ2-4): DVKVTQSSRYLVKRTGEKVFLECVQDMDHENMFWYRQDPGLGLRLIYFSYDVKMKEKGDIPEGYSVSREKKERFSLILESASTNQTSMYLCASSSPTPGSAKNIQYFGAGTRLSVL.

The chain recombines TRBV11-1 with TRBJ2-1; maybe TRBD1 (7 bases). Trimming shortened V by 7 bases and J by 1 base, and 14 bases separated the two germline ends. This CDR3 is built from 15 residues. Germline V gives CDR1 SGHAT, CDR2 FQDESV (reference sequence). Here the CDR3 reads CASISTGTSYNEQFF. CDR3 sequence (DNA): TGTGCCAGCATTTCGACAGGGACTTCCTACAATGAGCAGTTCTTC.

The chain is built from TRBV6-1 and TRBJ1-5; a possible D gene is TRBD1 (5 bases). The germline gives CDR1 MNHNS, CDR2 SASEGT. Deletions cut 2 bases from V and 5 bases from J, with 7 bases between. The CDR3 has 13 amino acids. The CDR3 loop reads CASSEPGDQPQHF. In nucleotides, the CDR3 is TGTGCCAGCAGTGAACCGGGGGATCAGCCCCAGCATTTT.

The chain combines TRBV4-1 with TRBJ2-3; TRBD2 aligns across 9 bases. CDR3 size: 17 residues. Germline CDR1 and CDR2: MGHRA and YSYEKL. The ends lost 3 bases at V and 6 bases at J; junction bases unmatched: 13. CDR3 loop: CASSHEREAASRDTQYF. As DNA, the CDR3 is TGCGCCAGCAGCCATGAGCGGGAGGCAGCCTCTCGTGATACGCAGTATTTT.